A single sample gave rise to the 24 T cell receptor beta chains below, sequenced in a study of T cell responses to AZD1222 COVID-19 vaccine. Sequenced by immunoSEQ multiplex PCR; TCRdb stores in-frame clones only, minus some. The table has around 80,000 clones, approximately 85% seen once. This specimen consisted of peripheral blood, obtained 28 days after the second AZD1222 dose. The origin of the receptors is an adult who received the AZD1222 COVID-19 vaccine.

This clone has just one count. The genes are TRBV5-4 and TRBJ2-5; 10 nucleotides line up with TRBD2. Germline CDR1 reads SGHNT; CDR2 reads YYREEE (reference sequence). V shed 4 bases, J shed 4 bases, and the junction held 7 bases outside the gene matches. The CDR3 sequence is 15 residues long. CDR3 residues: CASSGGLATRETQYF. In DNA, the CDR3 is TGTGCCAGCAGCGGGGGACTAGCGACCCGAGAGACCCAGTACTTC.

This chain uses TRBV28 with TRBJ1-5; D is undetermined. Per the germline V gene, CDR1 is MDHEN and CDR2 is SYDVKM. V was shortened by 5 bases and J by 4 bases, with 9 bases between the two germline ends. The CDR3 consists of 13 residues. CDR3 region: CASSSLSNQPQHF. CDR3 bases: TGTGCCAGCAGTAGCCTGTCGAATCAGCCCCAGCATTTT.

This chain links TRBV5-4 with TRBJ2-2, with 11 bases fitting TRBD1. Losses at the gene ends were 2 bases for V and 5 bases for J; bases not matched to a gene: 8. The CDR3 sequence is 17 residues long. The germline CDR1 and CDR2 sequences are SGHNT and YYREEE (reference sequence). The CDR3 nucleotides are TGTGCCAGCAGCTTCCCGGGACAGGGGGTAAATACCGGGGAGCTGTTTTTT. Amino acid sequence: CASSFPGQGVNTGELFF.

The CDR3 here is CASSLQGAWSPLHF. The DNA of the CDR3 is TGTGCCAGCAGCTTACAGGGGGCTTGGTCACCCCTCCACTTT. V gene TRBV11-2 combines with J gene TRBJ1-6, with TRBD1 identical over 8 bases. The trim removed 2 bases at V and 10 bases at J, leaving 4 bases unmatched. The germline CDR1 and CDR2 sequences are SGHAT and FQNNGV. The CDR3 consists of 14 residues. Based on the CDR3 plus reference TRBV11-2 and TRBJ1-6, the full variable domain is EAGVAQSPRYKIIEKRQSVAFWCNPISGHATLYWYQQILGQGPKLLIQFQNNGVVDDSQLPKDRFSAERLKGVDSTLKIQPAKLEDSAVYLCASSLQGAWSPLHFGNGTRLTVT.

In this sample, this clone turned up once. CDR3 in DNA: TGTGCCAGCAGCCCAGACGGAAGCTCCTACGAGCAGTACTTC. Protein: CASSPDGSSYEQYF. V gene TRBV9 combines with J gene TRBJ2-7; the D is unclear. In germline, CDR1 is SGDLS, CDR2 YYNGEE. The ends were cut back, 4 bases at V and 0 bases at J, with 11 bases in the middle. The length of the CDR3 is 14 residues. Drawing the rest from reference TRBV9 and TRBJ2-7, the complete variable domain is DSGVTQTPKHLITATGQRVTLRCSPRSGDLSVYWYQQSLDQGLQFLIQYYNGEERAKGNILERFSAQQFPDLHSELNLSSLELGDSALYFCASSPDGSSYEQYFGPGTRLTVT.

V is TRBV30 and J is TRBJ2-7; perhaps TRBD2 as D (6 bases). The CDR3 is 16 amino acids. Looked up from germline, CDR1 is GTSNPN and CDR2 is SVGIG (reference sequence). Trimming took off 4 bases at V and 3 bases at J, with 22 bases between the two ends. The CDR3 protein is CAWTLDREGRIYEQYF. The CDR3 DNA is TGTGCCTGGACCCTTGACCGAGAAGGGAGGATCTACGAGCAGTACTTC.

The rearrangement uses TRBV28 and TRBJ2-7; no reliable D call. CDR1 MDHEN and CDR2 SYDVKM come from the germline V gene. The CDR3 totals 16 residues. V was clipped by 5 bases and J by 1 base, with 18 bases between them. The CDR3 here is CASSINQVRFSYEQYF. The CDR3 DNA reads as TGTGCCAGCAGTATAAACCAGGTTCGTTTTTCCTACGAGCAGTACTTC. Full variable domain (rest looked up from reference TRBV28 and TRBJ2-7): DVKVTQSSRYLVKRTGEKVFLECVQDMDHENMFWYRQDPGLGLRLIYFSYDVKMKEKGDIPEGYSVSREKKERFSLILESASTNQTSMYLCASSINQVRFSYEQYFGPGTRLTVT.

The rearrangement links TRBV11-2 to TRBJ2-7; a possible D gene is TRBD2 (6 bases). The V end was cut by 3 bases, the J end by 0 bases, with 9 bases between. This CDR3 contains 14 residues. Per the germline V gene, CDR1 is SGHAT and CDR2 is FQNNGV. This chain's CDR3 is CASSFGSSSYEQYF. In nucleotides, the CDR3 is TGTGCCAGCAGCTTCGGGAGTAGCTCCTACGAGCAGTACTTC.

This clone was counted between two and nine times. J is TRBJ1-2 and V is TRBV19, with D perhaps matching TRBD1 (6 bases). Trimming took 3 bases from V and 2 from J, leaving 19 bases between them. Germline V gene data show CDR1 as LNHDA and CDR2 as SQIVND (reference sequence). This CDR3 has 17 amino acids. The chain's CDR3 is CASSMKTHQGINYGYTF. The CDR3 DNA reads TGTGCCAGTAGTATGAAAACCCACCAGGGGATAAACTATGGCTACACCTTC. Using reference TRBV19 and TRBJ1-2 for the parts outside the CDR3, the full variable domain is DGGITQSPKYLFRKEGQNVTLSCEQNLNHDAMYWYRQDPGQGLRLIYYSQIVNDFQKGDIAEGYSVSREKKESFPLTVTSAQKNPTAFYLCASSMKTHQGINYGYTFGSGTRLTVV.

This clone appeared once. The chain uses TRBV19 and TRBJ1-4; weak D call: TRBD1 (6 bases). V was pared by 5 bases and J by 7 bases, with 14 bases between. This CDR3 region has 14 residues. CDR1 and CDR2 from the germline V gene are LNHDA and SQIVND (reference sequence). In DNA, the CDR3 is TGTGCCAGTAGTTCCCACAGGGTTGGTGAAAAACTGTTTTTT. It codes for CASSSHRVGEKLFF.

This clone came up once. This rearrangement joins TRBV5-4 to TRBJ2-3; TRBD2 agrees at 7 bases. The CDR3 loop spans 14 amino acids. V gave up 1 base and J gave up 5 bases; unmatched junction bases: 4. Germline V gene lookup returns CDR1 SGHNT and CDR2 YYREEE (reference sequence). CDR3 sequence: CASSLTSVGDTQYF. In nucleotides, the CDR3 is TGTGCCAGCAGCTTGACTAGCGTGGGAGATACGCAGTATTTT. Based on the CDR3 plus reference TRBV5-4 and TRBJ2-3, the full variable domain is ETGVTQSPTHLIKTRGQQVTLRCSSQSGHNTVSWYQQALGQGPQFIFQYYREEENGRGNFPPRFSGLQFPNYSSELNVNALELDDSALYLCASSLTSVGDTQYFGPGTRLTVL.

The genes are TRBV5-6 and TRBJ1-1; perhaps TRBD1 as D (5 bases). Trimming removed 4 bases from V and 7 bases from J, with 20 bases in between. The CDR3 extends over 15 amino acids. Germline V lookup: CDR1 SGHDT, CDR2 YYEEEE. CDR3 sequence (DNA): TGTGCCAGCAGCCCGGACACGGTGTTTGGGCATGAAGCTTTCTTT. It yields the protein CASSPDTVFGHEAFF.

The J gene is TRBJ1-3, the V gene TRBV28, with a tentative D call TRBD1 (6 bases). V gave up 8 bases and J gave up 0 bases, with 11 bases separating them. This CDR3 has 14 amino acids. Germline-derived CDR1 and CDR2 are MDHEN and SYDVKM. CDR3 nucleotide sequence: TGTGCCAGCCGGCAGGGGAGCTCTGGAAACACCATATATTTT. Its protein product is CASRQGSSGNTIYF.

The J gene is TRBJ2-2, the V gene TRBV5-1; 7 bases are shared with TRBD1. Germline-derived CDR1 and CDR2 are SGHRS and YFSETQ. J gave up 4 bases and V 0 bases, and 6 bases lay outside the gene matches. This CDR3 region has 16 residues. The CDR3 nucleotides are TGCGCCAGCAGCTTGGCCCCGGACAGGAGCACCGGGGAGCTGTTTTTT. It yields the protein CASSLAPDRSTGELFF.

CDR3 sequence reads: CASSLAVDLEQFF. The CDR3 DNA reads as TGTGCCAGCAGCTTAGCAGTAGACCTGGAGCAGTTCTTC. This sequence joins TRBV7-8 and TRBJ2-1; no firm D call. Germline V lookup: CDR1 SGHVS, CDR2 FQNEAQ. This CDR3 contains 13 residues. The germline V and J ends were trimmed by 0 bases and 10 bases, with 10 bases remaining between them.

V and J are TRBV2 and TRBJ1-2; D possibly corresponds to TRBD1 (6 bases). Germline-derived CDR1 and CDR2 are SNHLY and FYNNEI. The CDR3 contains 14 residues. Trimming took 8 bases from V and 1 from J, leaving 14 bases between them. CDR3 coding DNA: TGTGCCAGCCTGGGGGCTGGGGGTAACTATGGCTACACCTTC. It encodes CASLGAGGNYGYTF.

V gene TRBV10-3 combines with J gene TRBJ2-2, with D perhaps TRBD2 (6 bases). Trimming took 3 bases from V and 3 from J, leaving 17 bases between them. The CDR3 spans 17 residues. Looked up from germline, CDR1 is ENHRY and CDR2 is SYGVKD. The DNA for the CDR3 is TGTGCCATCAGTGATAGGTCCCGGACGGGGGACACCGGGGAGCTGTTTTTT. This translates into CAISDRSRTGDTGELFF.

The chain is built from TRBV6-5 and TRBJ1-2; D might be TRBD1 (6 bases). The germline V gene encodes CDR1 MNHEY and CDR2 SVGAGI. The CDR3 is 14 amino acids. The V end lost 6 bases, the J end lost 2 bases, and 13 bases lay between the germline ends. CDR3 sequence: CASSLWGGNYGYTF. DNA of the CDR3: TGTGCCAGCAGCCTGTGGGGGGGCAACTATGGCTACACCTTC.

V and J are TRBV7-2 and TRBJ1-4; D gene unclear. Germline values: CDR1 SGHTA, CDR2 FQGNSA. The CDR3 consists of 14 residues. V dropped 1 base and J dropped 5 bases, with 8 bases sitting between them. The CDR3 region has the DNA TGTGCCAGCAGCTTAGGGTCCGGAAATGAAAAACTGTTTTTT. It translates to CASSLGSGNEKLFF.

This chain connects TRBV28 to TRBJ2-1; TRBD1 might be the D (6 bases). This CDR3 comprises 15 residues. Germline CDR1 reads MDHEN; CDR2 reads SYDVKM. V lost 3 bases and J 6 bases, leaving 15 bases between the germline ends. The CDR3 coding sequence is TGTGCCAGCAGTTTGGTTCGCAGAGGGGGCAATGAGCAGTTCTTC. It is translated as CASSLVRRGGNEQFF.

The V call is TRBV6-1, the J call TRBJ2-7, with a weak D call TRBD2 (5 bases). Germline V gene data show CDR1 as MNHNS and CDR2 as SASEGT. This CDR3 is built from 14 residues. V shed 3 bases and J shed 4 bases, with 13 bases lying between them. CDR3: CASSDGVFRYEQYF. The DNA of the CDR3 is TGTGCCAGCAGTGACGGGGTTTTTAGGTACGAGCAGTACTTC.

The chain recombines TRBV6-5 with TRBJ2-7; weak D call: TRBD2 (6 bases). The CDR3 runs 15 residues. Germline V lookup: CDR1 MNHEY, CDR2 SVGAGI. The V and J ends lost 2 bases and 0 bases respectively, with 11 bases between them. The CDR3 coding sequence is TGTGCCAGCAGTTACCGGGGGAGGCCCTCCTACGAGCAGTACTTC. Amino acid sequence: CASSYRGRPSYEQYF.

The gene calls are TRBV19 and TRBJ2-2; 11 bases line up with TRBD2. The CDR3 spans 16 residues. Trimming cost V 3 bases and J 7 bases; bases outside gene matches: 7. CDR1 and CDR2 (germline): LNHDA, SQIVND (reference sequence). CDR3 residues: CASSIRSGGAVGELFF. The CDR3 DNA reads TGTGCCAGTAGTATCCGTAGCGGGGGGGCCGTCGGGGAGCTGTTTTTT.

The chain links TRBV6-5 to TRBJ2-7; perhaps TRBD1 as D (6 bases). V shed 0 bases and J shed 0 bases, with 12 bases lying between them. CDR1 is MNHEY, CDR2 SVGAGI, per germline. The CDR3 has 16 residues. The CDR3 DNA sequence: TGTGCCAGCAGTTACTCGCACAGGGAACCCTCCTACGAGCAGTACTTC. Its protein product is CASSYSHREPSYEQYF.